These 31 T cell receptor beta chains came from one sample sequenced in a study of cytomegalovirus exposure and HLA in healthy donors. The PCR was carried out with 60 Vbeta primers and 13 Jbeta primers. TCRdb's table, derived via immunoSEQ multiplex PCR, lists solely in-frame clones and lacks some. The sample contains about 140,000 clones, roughly four fifths of which appear only once. Sequencing input: PBMCs. Receptors originate from a man between 18 and 35 years old in good health and CMV-seropositive.

V usage is TRBV18 and J usage is TRBJ1-2; the D gene is possibly TRBD1 (5 bases). V dropped 3 bases and J dropped 0 bases, with 11 bases sitting between them. Germline V gene data show CDR1 as KGHSH and CDR2 as LQKENI. CDR3 length: 15 residues. The CDR3 reads CASSPPGWTNYGYTF. The DNA for the CDR3 is TGTGCCAGCTCACCGCCAGGGTGGACTAACTATGGCTACACCTTC.

The chain couples TRBV29-1 to TRBJ2-7; TRBD1 might be the D (6 bases). The CDR3 length is 14 residues. V lost 7 bases, J lost 0 bases, and 16 bases lay in between. From germline, CDR1 is SQVTM and CDR2 ANQGSEA. The CDR3 loop is CSAWGQGLSYEQYF. CDR3 nucleotide sequence: TGCAGCGCTTGGGGGCAGGGGCTCTCCTACGAGCAGTACTTC.

CDR3 in DNA: TGTGCCAGCAGCTCGGGGGTCTCCGGGGAGCTGTTTTTT. Its protein is CASSSGVSGELFF. The chain carries TRBV6-5 and TRBJ2-2; a weak D match, TRBD2 (6 bases). This CDR3 has 13 residues. CDR1 MNHEY and CDR2 SVGAGI come from the germline V gene. Trimming shortened V by 6 bases and J by 6 bases, and 11 bases separated the two germline ends.

The V call is TRBV6-5, the J call TRBJ1-1, with 11 bases lining up with TRBD1. Germline values: CDR1 MNHEY, CDR2 SVGAGI. V lost 5 bases and J lost 6; bases outside the gene matches: 2. CDR3 size: 13 residues. The CDR3 DNA sequence: TGTGCCAGCAGTGGACAGGGGGCCTCTGAAGCTTTCTTT. Protein sequence: CASSGQGASEAFF.

The chain recombines TRBV18 with TRBJ2-3, with 13 positions matching TRBD2. From germline, CDR1 is KGHSH and CDR2 LQKENI. This CDR3 comprises 18 residues. V dropped 3 bases and J dropped 3; count of bases not matched to a gene: 9. Here the CDR3 reads CASSPYKLAGGRTDTQYF. CDR3 nucleotides: TGTGCCAGCTCACCTTACAAACTAGCGGGAGGGAGAACAGATACGCAGTATTTT.

This clone was detected only a few times. The genes are TRBV6-1 and TRBJ1-2; the match to TRBD1 covers 8 bases. This CDR3 region has 14 residues. V lost 0 bases, J lost 7 bases, and 4 bases stayed unmatched. Per the germline V gene, CDR1 is MNHNS and CDR2 is SASEGT. CDR3 loop: CASSEATGGGGYTF. CDR3 sequence (DNA): TGTGCCAGCAGTGAAGCAACAGGGGGTGGTGGCTACACCTTC.

The rearrangement uses TRBV29-1 and TRBJ1-3; possibly TRBD1 for D (6 bases). Germline V CDR1 and CDR2: SQVTM, ANQGSEA. The CDR3 sequence is 14 residues long. Trimming removed 1 base at V and 0 bases at J, with 7 bases between. The CDR3 DNA sequence: TGCAGCGTTGAAGGGACAGCCTCTGGAAACACCATATATTTT. It codes for CSVEGTASGNTIYF.

This chain uses TRBV28 with TRBJ2-1; D remains unclear. The CDR3 is made up of 16 amino acids. The germline V gene has CDR1 MDHEN and CDR2 SYDVKM. Trimming took off 6 bases at V and 5 bases at J, with 20 bases between the two ends. The CDR3 loop is CASSRLPLTPNNEQFF. The CDR3 DNA sequence: TGTGCCAGCAGCCGCTTGCCCCTAACTCCCAACAATGAGCAGTTCTTC.

This clone occurred once. This chain connects TRBV7-9 to TRBJ1-1; 7 positions match TRBD1. Germline loops: CDR1 SEHNR, CDR2 FQNEAQ (reference sequence). CDR3 length: 13 residues. The J segment lost 10 bases and the V segment lost 1 base, leaving 6 bases of the junction unmatched. CDR3 nucleotides: TGTGCCAGCAGCTTAGTTACAGGGGATGTAGCTTTCTTT. This encodes CASSLVTGDVAFF.

J is TRBJ1-1 and V is TRBV5-4, with 8 bases lining up with TRBD1. Trimming took 1 base from V and 7 from J; bases not matched to a gene: 3. Per the germline V gene, CDR1 is SGHNT and CDR2 is YYREEE (reference sequence). This CDR3 contains 13 residues. Here the CDR3 DNA reads TGTGCCAGCAGCTTGTCAGGGGGCTATGAAGCTTTCTTT. This codes for CASSLSGGYEAFF.

The gene calls are TRBV19 and TRBJ2-5; 13 bases line up with TRBD2. The ends lost 4 bases at V and 5 bases at J; junction bases unmatched: 7. This CDR3 has 16 residues. Germline CDR1 reads LNHDA; CDR2 reads SQIVND (reference sequence). CDR3 amino acids: CASSTGLAGAYETQYF. The CDR3, as DNA: TGTGCCAGTAGTACAGGACTAGCGGGAGCGTATGAGACCCAGTACTTC. The variable domain in full, completed from reference TRBV19 and TRBJ2-5, reads DGGITQSPKYLFRKEGQNVTLSCEQNLNHDAMYWYRQDPGQGLRLIYYSQIVNDFQKGDIAEGYSVSREKKESFPLTVTSAQKNPTAFYLCASSTGLAGAYETQYFGPGTRLLVL.

The chain recombines TRBV9 with TRBJ2-5, with 15 bases that match TRBD2. V gave up 0 bases and J gave up 5 bases; unmatched junction bases: 5. The CDR3 spans 17 residues. Germline V gene lookup returns CDR1 SGDLS and CDR2 YYNGEE. The CDR3 bases are TGTGCCAGCAGCGTAGAGGGACTAGCGGGAGGTTGGGAGACCCAGTACTTC. Translated: CASSVEGLAGGWETQYF.

This chain connects TRBV7-3 to TRBJ1-2; 8 bases fit TRBD1. CDR3 size: 15 residues. Germline values: CDR1 SGHTA, CDR2 FQGTGA. With 5 bases clipped from V and 2 bases from J, the junction kept 7 bases outside the gene matches. CDR3 bases: TGTGCCAGCAGCGTATCTGGACAGGGCAACTATGGCTACACCTTC. Translation: CASSVSGQGNYGYTF.

The chain couples TRBV29-1 to TRBJ1-1; 8 bases are a match to TRBD1. The CDR3 is 15 residues long. Germline-derived CDR1 and CDR2 are SQVTM and ANQGSEA. The V gene end was trimmed by 4 bases and the J gene end by 1 base; junction bases not matched to a gene: 8. The CDR3 is CSVARDRLQNTEAFF. For the CDR3, the DNA is TGCAGCGTTGCTCGGGACAGGCTTCAGAACACTGAAGCTTTCTTT.

The rearrangement uses TRBV27 and TRBJ2-7; 8 nucleotides agree with TRBD1. Trimming at V came to 6 bases and at J to 6 bases, leaving 10 bases not matched to a gene. The CDR3 runs to 14 residues. Germline values: CDR1 MNHEY, CDR2 SMNVEV (reference sequence). The CDR3 reads CASSTNRGLVEQYF. CDR3 coding DNA: TGTGCCAGCAGCACTAACAGGGGGTTGGTCGAGCAGTACTTC.

This clone has only a few counts. The chain joins TRBV9 to TRBJ2-7, with TRBD2 identical over 7 bases. From germline, CDR1 is SGDLS and CDR2 YYNGEE. V lost 2 bases and J lost 1; bases outside the gene matches: 6. The CDR3 is 15 amino acids. In DNA form, the CDR3 reads TGTGCCAGCAGCGTTGGACTAGGGGATTCCTACGAGCAGTACTTC. Residues: CASSVGLGDSYEQYF.

The J gene is TRBJ2-2, the V gene TRBV7-2; D perhaps matches TRBD2 (6 bases). The CDR3 spans 15 residues. V was clipped by 5 bases and J by 9 bases, with 19 bases between them. CDR1 is SGHTA and CDR2 is FQGNSA in the germline V gene. The CDR3 loop is CASSPATSRGRELFF. The DNA of the CDR3 is TGTGCCAGCAGCCCTGCGACTAGTAGGGGACGGGAGCTGTTTTTT.

The chain carries TRBV7-9 and TRBJ2-7; the match to TRBD2 covers 11 bases. J gave up 3 bases and V 1 base, and 2 bases lay outside the gene matches. The CDR3 has 15 amino acids. Germline lookup yields CDR1 SEHNR and CDR2 FQNEAQ (reference sequence). This CDR3 is CASSLGLAGLYEQYF. The CDR3, as DNA: TGTGCCAGCAGCTTAGGACTAGCGGGGCTCTACGAGCAGTACTTC.

V is TRBV6-5 and J is TRBJ1-1, with 7 bases lining up with TRBD1. There are 14 residues in the CDR3. With 7 bases clipped from V and 6 bases from J, the junction kept 11 bases outside the gene matches. Per the germline V gene, CDR1 is MNHEY and CDR2 is SVGAGI. DNA of the CDR3: TGTGCCAGCACCACCCCCTCCGGGACAGCTGAAGCTTTCTTT. It translates to CASTTPSGTAEAFF.

V is TRBV5-1 and J is TRBJ1-2; D is possibly TRBD1 (6 bases). The germline V and J ends were trimmed by 0 bases and 4 bases, with 7 bases remaining between them. Germline values: CDR1 SGHRS, CDR2 YFSETQ. This CDR3 is built from 13 residues. In DNA, the CDR3 is TGCGCCAGCAGCTTGGTAGGGGGCTATGGCTACACCTTC. Translating gives CASSLVGGYGYTF.

Only a few counts were recorded for this clone. The chain recombines TRBV11-3 with TRBJ2-5, with TRBD1 matching over 10 bases. J was trimmed by 2 bases and V by 4 bases; bases with no gene match: 7. Germline V gene sequence: CDR1 SGHNT, CDR2 YENEEA. This CDR3 contains 16 residues. The CDR3 loop reads CASSYGQGEGQETQYF. CDR3 DNA sequence: TGTGCCAGCAGCTACGGACAGGGGGAGGGTCAAGAGACCCAGTACTTC.

This chain joins TRBV11-3 and TRBJ1-5; tentative D call: TRBD1 (6 bases). Between the trimmed V and J ends, which lost 5 bases and 4 bases, there was a span of 12 bases. The CDR3 sequence is 14 residues long. The germline V gene encodes CDR1 SGHNT and CDR2 YENEEA. CDR3 sequence (DNA): TGTGCCAGCAGCCCGGACAGTGAGAATCAGCCCCAGCATTTT. Protein sequence: CASSPDSENQPQHF.

The chain combines TRBV7-6 with TRBJ2-7; 7 bases line up with TRBD2. J lost 0 bases, V lost 5 bases, and 4 bases had no gene match. Per germline, CDR1 SGHVS and CDR2 FNYEAQ. The CDR3 length is 14 residues. The CDR3 loop is CASSPGTNSYEQYF. For the CDR3, the DNA is TGTGCCAGCAGCCCCGGGACTAACTCCTACGAGCAGTACTTC.

The chain combines TRBV5-4 with TRBJ1-1; D perhaps matches TRBD1 (5 bases). CDR3 size: 14 residues. With 0 bases removed from V and 6 bases from J, the gap between germline ends came to 12 bases. CDR1 SGHNT and CDR2 YYREEE come from the germline V gene (reference sequence). This CDR3 is CASSLEAGWAEAFF. The CDR3 bases are TGTGCCAGCAGCTTGGAGGCAGGGTGGGCTGAAGCTTTCTTT.

The V and J genes are TRBV5-1 and TRBJ2-1, with 10 positions matching TRBD2. Losses at the gene ends were 1 base for V and 7 bases for J; bases not matched to a gene: 5. The germline V gene encodes CDR1 SGHRS and CDR2 YFSETQ. This CDR3 comprises 15 residues. In DNA form, the CDR3 reads TGCGCCAGCAGCTTGAGTCTAGCGGGGGTAAATGAGCAGTTCTTC. Amino acids: CASSLSLAGVNEQFF.

This rearrangement joins TRBV9 to TRBJ2-5, with 12 bases fitting TRBD2. Germline V gene sequence: CDR1 SGDLS, CDR2 YYNGEE. With V trimmed by 1 base and J by 5 bases, 0 bases remained unmatched. This CDR3 has 14 amino acids. This CDR3 reads CASSVTSGGETQYF. The CDR3 DNA reads as TGTGCCAGCAGCGTAACTAGCGGGGGGGAGACCCAGTACTTC.

This chain uses TRBV5-1 with TRBJ2-1, with D unresolved. The V and J ends lost 0 bases and 5 bases respectively, with 6 bases between them. Germline V gene data show CDR1 as SGHRS and CDR2 as YFSETQ. The length of the CDR3 is 13 residues. CDR3 DNA: TGCGCCAGCAGCTTGGCGGTAGACAATGAGCAGTTCTTC. Its translation is CASSLAVDNEQFF. Combining the CDR3 with reference TRBV5-1 and TRBJ2-1 gives the whole variable domain KAGVTQTPRYLIKTRGQQVTLSCSPISGHRSVSWYQQTPGQGLQFLFEYFSETQRNKGNFPGRFSGRQFSNSRSEMNVSTLELGDSALYLCASSLAVDNEQFFGPGTRLTVL.

The chain joins TRBV5-1 to TRBJ2-5; TRBD1 matches at 10 bases. CDR3 length: 14 residues. The J segment lost 5 bases and the V segment lost 3 bases, leaving 4 bases of the junction unmatched. CDR1 SGHRS and CDR2 YFSETQ come from the germline V gene. CDR3 amino acids: CASSWTGGRETQYF. In nucleotides, the CDR3 is TGCGCCAGCAGCTGGACAGGGGGTAGGGAGACCCAGTACTTC.

The J gene is TRBJ2-5, the V gene TRBV9; TRBD2 matches at 11 bases. V lost 4 bases, J lost 5 bases, and 7 bases stayed unmatched. Germline V gene lookup returns CDR1 SGDLS and CDR2 YYNGEE. The CDR3 has 15 residues. CDR3 loop: CASSSRTSGPETQYF. The CDR3 nucleotides are TGTGCCAGCAGCTCCCGGACTAGCGGGCCGGAGACCCAGTACTTC.

The genes are TRBV19 and TRBJ2-1; the D gene is possibly TRBD2 (6 bases). The CDR3 covers 14 residues. Germline lookup yields CDR1 LNHDA and CDR2 SQIVND (reference sequence). V lost 4 bases and J lost 7, with 14 bases in between. For the CDR3, the DNA is TGTGCCAGTAGTACCGGGACTTTCATTAATGAGCAGTTCTTC. The encoded protein is CASSTGTFINEQFF. Combining the CDR3 with reference TRBV19 and TRBJ2-1 gives the whole variable domain DGGITQSPKYLFRKEGQNVTLSCEQNLNHDAMYWYRQDPGQGLRLIYYSQIVNDFQKGDIAEGYSVSREKKESFPLTVTSAQKNPTAFYLCASSTGTFINEQFFGPGTRLTVL.

This chain links TRBV7-6 with TRBJ2-2; the D gene is possibly TRBD2 (6 bases). Germline loops: CDR1 SGHVS, CDR2 FNYEAQ. V was cut by 2 bases and J by 8 bases, with 24 bases left in between. This CDR3 region has 18 residues. CDR3 residues: CASSLSPPIAESLGELFF. As DNA, the CDR3 is TGTGCCAGCAGCTTATCACCCCCAATAGCGGAGTCCTTAGGGGAGCTGTTTTTT.